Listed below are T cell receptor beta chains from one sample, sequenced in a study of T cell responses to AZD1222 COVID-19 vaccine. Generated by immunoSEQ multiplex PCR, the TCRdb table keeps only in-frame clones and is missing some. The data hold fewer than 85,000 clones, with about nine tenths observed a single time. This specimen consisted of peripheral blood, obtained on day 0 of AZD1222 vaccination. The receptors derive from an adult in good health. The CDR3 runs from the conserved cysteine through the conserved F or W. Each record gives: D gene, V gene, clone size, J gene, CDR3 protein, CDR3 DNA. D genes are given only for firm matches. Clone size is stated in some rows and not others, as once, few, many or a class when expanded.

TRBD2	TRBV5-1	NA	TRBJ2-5	CASSFGGYTQETQYF	TGCGCCAGCAGCTTCGGGGGGTACACCCAAGAGACCCAGTACTTC
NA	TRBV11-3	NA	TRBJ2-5	CASSSAAQETQYF	TGTGCCAGCAGCTCCGCCGCCCAAGAGACCCAGTACTTC
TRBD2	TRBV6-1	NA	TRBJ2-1	CASSEVAGLDNEQFF	TGTGCCAGCAGTGAAGTAGCGGGACTCGACAATGAGCAGTTCTTC
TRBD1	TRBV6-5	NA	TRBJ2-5	CASSRSSGGETQYF	TGTGCCAGCAGTAGAAGTTCAGGGGGAGAGACCCAGTACTTC
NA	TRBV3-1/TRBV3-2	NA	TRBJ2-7	CASSDVTGHSEQYF	TGTGCCAGCAGCGATGTTACGGGACATTCCGAGCAGTACTTC
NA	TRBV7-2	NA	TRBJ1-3	CASSLAHTGTGNTIYF	TGTGCCAGCAGCTTAGCGCATACAGGGACTGGAAACACCATATATTTT
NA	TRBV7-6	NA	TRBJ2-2	CASSLWGTGELFF	TGTGCCAGCAGCTTATGGGGCACCGGGGAGCTGTTTTTT
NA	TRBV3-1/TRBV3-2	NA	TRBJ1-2	CASSTRGRGDMDYGYTF	TGTGCCAGCAGCACCCGGGGACGGGGGGATATGGACTATGGCTACACCTTC
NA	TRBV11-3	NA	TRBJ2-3	CASSFAGTQYF	TGTGCCAGCAGCTTTGCAGGTACGCAGTATTTT
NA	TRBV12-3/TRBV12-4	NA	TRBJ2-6	CACRLPGANVLTF	TGTGCATGTCGGCTTCCTGGGGCCAACGTCCTGACTTTC
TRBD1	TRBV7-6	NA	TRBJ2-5	CASSAGGRETQYF	TGTGCCAGCAGCGCAGGGGGCAGGGAGACCCAGTACTTC
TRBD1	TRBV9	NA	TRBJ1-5	CASSVGSGGGDQPQHF	TGTGCCAGCAGCGTAGGATCTGGAGGGGGCGATCAGCCCCAGCATTTT
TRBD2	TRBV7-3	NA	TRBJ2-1	CASSLIPSGVSSYNEQFF	TGTGCCAGCAGCTTAATCCCAAGCGGGGTTAGCTCCTACAATGAGCAGTTCTTC
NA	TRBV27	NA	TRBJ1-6	CASRRPGRINSPLHF	TGTGCCAGCAGAAGGCCGGGACGAATAAATTCACCCCTCCACTTT
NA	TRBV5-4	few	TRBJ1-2	CASSFSRDYGYTF	TGTGCCAGCAGCTTTTCAAGGGACTATGGCTACACCTTC
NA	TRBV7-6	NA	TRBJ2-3	CASSVEPGLTLTDTQYF	TGTGCCAGCAGCGTCGAACCGGGACTTACTCTCACAGATACGCAGTATTTT
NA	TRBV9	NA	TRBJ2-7	CASSVAEGWTYEQYF	TGTGCCAGCAGCGTAGCTGAGGGGTGGACCTACGAGCAGTACTTC
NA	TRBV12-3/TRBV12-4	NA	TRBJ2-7	CASREGPYEQYF	TGTGCCAGCAGGGAAGGGCCCTACGAGCAGTACTTC
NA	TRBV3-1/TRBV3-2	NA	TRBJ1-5	CASSQDREQPQHF	TGTGCCAGCAGCCAAGACCGAGAACAGCCCCAGCATTTT
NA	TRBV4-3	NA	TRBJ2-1	CASSQGTGLGGNEQFF	TGCGCCAGCAGCCAAGGAACAGGTCTAGGAGGCAATGAGCAGTTCTTC
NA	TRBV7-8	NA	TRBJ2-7	CASSFAGSSYEQYF	TGTGCCAGCAGCTTCGCCGGGAGCTCCTACGAGCAGTACTTC
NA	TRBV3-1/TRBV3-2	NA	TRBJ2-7	CASSQQGPPRSHYEQYF	TGTGCCAGCAGCCAACAGGGACCTCCCCGGTCCCACTACGAGCAGTACTTC
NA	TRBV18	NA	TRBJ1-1	CASSTRPENTEAFF	TGTGCCAGCTCTACCAGGCCGGAGAACACTGAAGCTTTCTTT
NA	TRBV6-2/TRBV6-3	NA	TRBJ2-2	CASSSTAGELFF	TGTGCCAGCAGTTCAACGGCCGGGGAGCTGTTTTTT
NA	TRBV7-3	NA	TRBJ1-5	CASSPNFIAGGSNQPQHF	TGTGCCAGCAGCCCCAACTTTATAGCGGGGGGCAGTAATCAGCCCCAGCATTTT
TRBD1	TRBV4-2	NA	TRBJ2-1	CASSDRGSYNEQFF	TGTGCCAGCAGCGACAGGGGGTCCTACAATGAGCAGTTCTTC
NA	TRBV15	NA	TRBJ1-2	CATSKNRMDGYTF	TGTGCCACCAGCAAAAACAGAATGGATGGCTACACCTTC
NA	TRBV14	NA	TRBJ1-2	CASSQEPDYGYTF	TGTGCCAGCAGCCAAGAACCAGACTATGGCTACACCTTC
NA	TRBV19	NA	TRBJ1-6	CASSPARNSPLHF	TGTGCCAGTTCGCCCGCCCGTAATTCACCCCTCCACTTT
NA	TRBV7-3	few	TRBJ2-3	CASSSVKGTDTQYF	TGTGCCAGCAGCTCCGTGAAGGGCACAGATACGCAGTATTTT
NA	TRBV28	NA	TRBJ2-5	CASTTTLKETQYF	TGTGCCAGCACAACTACCCTCAAAGAGACCCAGTACTTC
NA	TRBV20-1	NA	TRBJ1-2	CSAMGIYGYTF	TGCAGTGCTATGGGGATCTATGGCTACACCTTC
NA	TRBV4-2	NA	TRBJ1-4	CASSQESGRGEKLFF	TGTGCCAGCAGCCAAGAGTCAGGGCGGGGTGAAAAACTGTTTTTT
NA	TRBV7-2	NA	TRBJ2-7	CASSYRGLGYEQYF	TGTGCCAGCAGCTATCGGGGACTCGGCTACGAGCAGTACTTC
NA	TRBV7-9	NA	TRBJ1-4	CASSLSSGNEKLFF	TGTGCCAGCAGCTTATCGTCAGGGAATGAAAAACTGTTTTTT
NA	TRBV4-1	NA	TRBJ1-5	CASSPRDLIGQPQHF	TGCGCCAGCAGCCCCCGAGACTTAATTGGGCAGCCCCAGCATTTT
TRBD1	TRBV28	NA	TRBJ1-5	CASSLGGDRDQPQHF	TGTGCCAGCAGTTTAGGGGGGGACAGGGATCAGCCCCAGCATTTT
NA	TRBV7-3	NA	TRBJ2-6	CASSPSDTNSGANVLTF	TGTGCCAGCAGCCCCTCGGATACAAACTCTGGGGCCAACGTCCTGACTTTC
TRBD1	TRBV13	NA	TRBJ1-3	CASSSGQGSSGNTIYF	TGTGCCAGCAGCTCGGGACAGGGGTCTTCCGGAAACACCATATATTTT
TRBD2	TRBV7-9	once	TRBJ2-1	CASSTGLAGEEQFF	TGTGCCAGCAGCACAGGACTAGCGGGAGAAGAGCAGTTCTTC
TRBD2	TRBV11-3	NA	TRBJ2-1	CASSLGGGDHNEQFF	TGTGCCAGCAGCTTAGGGGGGGGTGACCACAATGAGCAGTTCTTC
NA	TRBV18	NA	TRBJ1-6	CASSQQGTDSPLHF	TGTGCCAGCTCACAACAGGGAACGGATTCACCCCTCCACTTT
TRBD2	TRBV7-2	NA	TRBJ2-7	CASSPSGANYEQYF	TGTGCCAGCAGCCCTAGCGGGGCGAACTACGAGCAGTACTTC
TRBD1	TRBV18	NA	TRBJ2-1	CASSLGTGGYNEQFF	TGTGCCAGCTCCTTGGGGACAGGGGGATACAATGAGCAGTTCTTC
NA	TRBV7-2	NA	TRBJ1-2	CASSLSWGDGYTF	TGTGCCAGCAGCTTATCCTGGGGCGATGGCTACACCTTC
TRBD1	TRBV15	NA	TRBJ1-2	CATVDRGSNYGYTF	TGTGCCACAGTAGACAGGGGTTCTAACTATGGCTACACCTTC
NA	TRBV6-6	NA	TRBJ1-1	CASAAPYNTEAFF	TGTGCCAGTGCGGCCCCATACAACACTGAAGCTTTCTTT
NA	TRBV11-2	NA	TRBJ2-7	CASSLARVAEQYF	TGTGCCAGCAGCTTAGCCAGGGTTGCCGAGCAGTACTTC
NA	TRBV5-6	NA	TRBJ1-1	CASSRGAEAFF	TGTGCCAGCAGCCGGGGGGCGGAAGCTTTCTTT
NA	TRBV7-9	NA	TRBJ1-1	CASSLLQVNTEAFF	TGTGCCAGCAGTCTCCTTCAGGTGAACACTGAAGCTTTCTTT
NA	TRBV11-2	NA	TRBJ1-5	CASSLGSQPQHF	TGTGCCAGCAGCTTGGGGTCTCAGCCCCAGCATTTT
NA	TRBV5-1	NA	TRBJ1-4	CASSPGRDYNEKLFF	TGCGCCAGCAGCCCAGGAAGGGATTATAATGAAAAACTGTTTTTT
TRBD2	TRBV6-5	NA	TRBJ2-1	CASSYNGLAGPNEQFF	TGTGCCAGCAGTTACAATGGACTAGCGGGACCCAATGAGCAGTTCTTC